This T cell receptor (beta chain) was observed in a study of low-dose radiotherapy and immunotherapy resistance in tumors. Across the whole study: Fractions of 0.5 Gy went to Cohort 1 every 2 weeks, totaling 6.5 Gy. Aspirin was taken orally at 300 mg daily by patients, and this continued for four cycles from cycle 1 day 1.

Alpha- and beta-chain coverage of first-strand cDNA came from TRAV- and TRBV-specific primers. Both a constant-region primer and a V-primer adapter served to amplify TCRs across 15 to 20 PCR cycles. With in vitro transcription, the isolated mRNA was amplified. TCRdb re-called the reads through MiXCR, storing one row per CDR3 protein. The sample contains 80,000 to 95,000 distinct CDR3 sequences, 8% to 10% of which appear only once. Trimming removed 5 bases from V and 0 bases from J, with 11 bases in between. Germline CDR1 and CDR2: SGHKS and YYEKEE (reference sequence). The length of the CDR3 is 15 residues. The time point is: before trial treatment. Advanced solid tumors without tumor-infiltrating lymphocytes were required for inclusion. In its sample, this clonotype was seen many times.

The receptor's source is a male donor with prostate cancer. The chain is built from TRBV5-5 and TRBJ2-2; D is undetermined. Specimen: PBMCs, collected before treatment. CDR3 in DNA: TGTGCCAGCAGACCTGGGTTAGCGAACACCGGGGAGCTGTTTTTT. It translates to CASRPGLANTGELFF.